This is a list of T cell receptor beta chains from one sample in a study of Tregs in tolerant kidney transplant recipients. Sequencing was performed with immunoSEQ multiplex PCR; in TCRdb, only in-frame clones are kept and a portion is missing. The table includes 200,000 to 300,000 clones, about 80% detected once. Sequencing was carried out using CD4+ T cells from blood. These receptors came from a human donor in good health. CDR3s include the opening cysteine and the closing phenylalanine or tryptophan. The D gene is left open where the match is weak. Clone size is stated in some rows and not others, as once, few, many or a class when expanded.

CDR3 protein: CASSGAAAPGNEQFF
CDR3 DNA: TGTGCCAGCAGCGGCGCGGCGGCCCCAGGGAATGAGCAGTTCTTC
clone size: NA
CDR3 length: 15
V gene: TRBV5-4
J gene: TRBJ2-1
D gene: NA

CDR3 protein: CASSLAGLAGAYEQYF
CDR3 DNA: TGTGCCAGCAGCTTAGCTGGACTAGCGGGAGCCTACGAGCAGTACTTC
clone size: NA
CDR3 length: 16
V gene: TRBV11-1
J gene: TRBJ2-7
D gene: TRBD2

CDR3 protein: CASNSNGANVLTF
CDR3 DNA: TGTGCCAGCAACTCAAATGGGGCCAACGTCCTGACTTTC
clone size: NA
CDR3 length: 13
V gene: TRBV7-2
J gene: TRBJ2-6
D gene: NA

CDR3 protein: CASSLLLASPKQYF
CDR3 DNA: TGTGCCAGCAGCTTGCTACTAGCCTCCCCCAAGCAGTACTTC
clone size: NA
CDR3 length: 14
V gene: TRBV5-4
J gene: TRBJ2-7
D gene: NA

CDR3 protein: CASSQPWEYTEAFF
CDR3 DNA: TGTGCCAGCAGCCAGCCATGGGAGTACACTGAAGCTTTCTTT
clone size: NA
CDR3 length: 14
V gene: TRBV5-4
J gene: TRBJ1-1
D gene: NA

CDR3 protein: CASSVYPGAGGPGDTQYF
CDR3 DNA: TGCGCCAGCAGCGTGTACCCAGGAGCGGGGGGGCCGGGGGATACGCAGTATTTT
clone size: NA
CDR3 length: 18
V gene: TRBV5-1
J gene: TRBJ2-3
D gene: TRBD2

CDR3 protein: CASSKGGQVVHTEAFF
CDR3 DNA: TGTGCCAGTAGTAAGGGCGGGCAGGTTGTACACACTGAAGCTTTCTTT
clone size: once
CDR3 length: 16
V gene: TRBV19
J gene: TRBJ1-1
D gene: NA

CDR3 protein: CASSAHTRSPEAFF
CDR3 DNA: TGTGCCAGCAGTGCTCATACCAGGTCCCCTGAAGCTTTCTTT
clone size: NA
CDR3 length: 14
V gene: TRBV2
J gene: TRBJ1-1
D gene: NA

CDR3 protein: CASSILGTSHNYEQYF
CDR3 DNA: TGTGCCAGTAGTATTCTGGGGACTAGCCACAACTACGAGCAGTACTTC
clone size: NA
CDR3 length: 16
V gene: TRBV19
J gene: TRBJ2-7
D gene: TRBD2

CDR3 protein: CASSPVPTDTQYF
CDR3 DNA: TGTGCCAGCAGCCCGGTCCCCACAGATACGCAGTATTTT
clone size: few
CDR3 length: 13
V gene: TRBV6-5
J gene: TRBJ2-3
D gene: NA

CDR3 protein: CASSPLPGELFF
CDR3 DNA: TGTGCCAGCAGCCCGCTTCCCGGGGAGCTGTTTTTT
clone size: once
CDR3 length: 12
V gene: TRBV7-9
J gene: TRBJ2-2
D gene: NA